Listed below are T cell receptor beta chains from one sample, sequenced in a study of shared clonotypes between healthy human individuals. Libraries were prepared by immunoSEQ multiplex PCR; TCRdb keeps only in-frame clonotypes and omits some of them. The sample consists of approximately 2,200,000 clones, about 92% of them appearing once. Sequencing was done on a sample of naive CD8+ T cells from PBMCs. The receptor set was obtained from a man younger than 35 in good health. Some clones in this sample may be carry-over from other donors' samples. Each CDR3 is given with its conserved first and last residue.

V: TRBV28
CDR3: CASSWGAGLYSYEQYF

V: TRBV6-5
CDR3: CASSYWGDPALNEQFF

V: TRBV2
CDR3: CASLWTSGSRGGELFF

V: TRBV5-1
CDR3: CANTGEFGNQPQHF

V: TRBV28
CDR3: CASSGVQALSSYNEQFF

V: TRBV27
CDR3: CASSFIAGEGYTEAFF

V: TRBV7-9
CDR3: CASSLVGMNTEAFF

V: TRBV4-3
CDR3: CASSQDPRQGAEQYF

V: TRBV18
CDR3: CASSPFDRVETQYF

V: TRBV29-1
CDR3: CSVEYRGSYGYTF

V: TRBV27
CDR3: CASRTDRGSYNEQFF

V: TRBV7-9
CDR3: CASSLGSGFSEAFF

V: TRBV13
CDR3: CASSSTGNPEAFF

V: TRBV27
CDR3: CASSYQIGGTDTQYF

V: TRBV2
CDR3: CASRAKAGLFYEQYF

V: TRBV6-5
CDR3: CASKTGFNEQFF

V: TRBV11-2
CDR3: CASSLGGWEAFF

V: TRBV27
CDR3: CASIGTGAVHDNEQFF

V: TRBV9
CDR3: CASSVGQTTYEQYF

V: TRBV2
CDR3: CASRERTGAQNIQYF

V: TRBV29-1
CDR3: CSARGDTQYF

V: TRBV18
CDR3: CASRRGQKLPSNTGELFF

V: TRBV29-1
CDR3: CSADQGTYGYTF

V: TRBV7-9
CDR3: CASRRTLSYEQYF

V: TRBV6-6
CDR3: CASSYPGIGGYTF

V: TRBV2
CDR3: CASGRQRDQGNEQFF

V: TRBV18
CDR3: CASSREDRGTPYEQYF

V: TRBV4-1
CDR3: CASSQEPGSSYNSPLHF

V: TRBV27
CDR3: CASSPDMLFPYGYTF